The 17 T cell receptor beta chains given below trace back to one sample, sequenced in a study of Ad26.COV2.S vaccination and SARS-CoV-2 variants. The repertoire was sequenced with immunoSEQ multiplex PCR; TCRdb's copy has only in-frame clones and lacks some. The top ten hold more than 10% of the sample, which has 400,000 to 450,000 clones, about 93% seen once. Described treatment: 15 to 20 received Ad26.COV2.S at low or high dose, single or two shots; several received placebo; per-sample allocation not given. At day 63 after the first vaccine or placebo injection, samples were drawn. The sample consisted of peripheral blood, taken in a trial of Ad26.COV2.S vaccine versus placebo. Every receptor here comes from a person aged 18-65 years who received the Ad26.COV2.S COVID-19 vaccine or a placebo.

This clone was observed a handful of times. The chain has TRBV11-2 and TRBJ1-5; maybe TRBD1 (5 bases). V shed 1 base and J shed 4 bases, with 8 bases lying between them. Germline loops: CDR1 SGHAT, CDR2 FQNNGV. CDR3 length equals 14 residues. The DNA for the CDR3 is TGTGCCAGCAGCTTAGGTAACAGGAATCAGCCCCAGCATTTT. This sequence encodes CASSLGNRNQPQHF. The full variable domain, with the rest looked up from reference TRBV11-2 and TRBJ1-5, is EAGVAQSPRYKIIEKRQSVAFWCNPISGHATLYWYQQILGQGPKLLIQFQNNGVVDDSQLPKDRFSAERLKGVDSTLKIQPAKLEDSAVYLCASSLGNRNQPQHFGDGTRLSIL.

The chain combines TRBV27 with TRBJ2-7, with 11 bases fitting TRBD2. The CDR3 is 16 residues long. The junction had 8 bases not matched to a gene; V was cut back by 5 bases and J by 2 bases. Germline values: CDR1 MNHEY, CDR2 SMNVEV (reference sequence). CDR3 sequence reads: CASSTQTSGTPYEQYF. The CDR3 DNA sequence: TGTGCCAGCAGTACGCAGACTAGCGGGACCCCCTACGAGCAGTACTTC.

This clone came up once. The chain combines TRBV7-2 with TRBJ1-5; D perhaps matches TRBD1 (5 bases). The CDR3 loop spans 16 amino acids. V was shortened by 1 base and J by 7 bases, with 17 bases between the two germline ends. Germline V gene sequence: CDR1 SGHTA, CDR2 FQGNSA. CDR3 region: CASSLVPGTTDQPQHF. CDR3 bases: TGTGCCAGCAGCTTAGTACCTGGGACGACGGACCAGCCCCAGCATTTT.

This chain links TRBV6-6 with TRBJ1-2; D uncertain. Between the trimmed V and J ends, which lost 5 bases and 3 bases, there was a span of 13 bases. The CDR3 contains 14 residues. Germline loops: CDR1 MNHNY, CDR2 SVGAGI (reference sequence). CDR3 sequence (DNA): TGTGCCAGCAGTCCCCGGATAGGCCACTATGGCTACACCTTC. This translates into CASSPRIGHYGYTF.

The J gene is TRBJ1-2, the V gene TRBV25-1; D is uncertain. CDR3 length equals 11 residues. The germline gives CDR1 MGHDK, CDR2 SYGVNS. Trimming removed 4 bases from V and 8 bases from J, with 8 bases in between. The DNA for the CDR3 is TGTGCCAGCAGTGTAGGGTACGGCTACACCTTC. It codes for CASSVGYGYTF.

This chain joins TRBV19 and TRBJ2-1; 12 bases fit TRBD1. Per germline, CDR1 LNHDA and CDR2 SQIVND (reference sequence). The CDR3 has 17 amino acids. V lost 8 bases and J lost 2; bases outside the gene matches: 10. The CDR3 loop reads CASRDRGLLAPYNEQFF. The CDR3 bases are TGTGCCAGTCGGGACAGGGGGCTTCTTGCCCCCTACAATGAGCAGTTCTTC. Using reference TRBV19 and TRBJ2-1 for the parts outside the CDR3, the full variable domain is DGGITQSPKYLFRKEGQNVTLSCEQNLNHDAMYWYRQDPGQGLRLIYYSQIVNDFQKGDIAEGYSVSREKKESFPLTVTSAQKNPTAFYLCASRDRGLLAPYNEQFFGPGTRLTVL.

This clone was picked up one time. V and J are TRBV19 and TRBJ1-5; 11 bases map to TRBD1. The CDR3 extends over 17 amino acids. Germline V lookup: CDR1 LNHDA, CDR2 SQIVND (reference sequence). V trimming: 2 bases; J trimming: 4 bases; junction bases outside the gene matches: 7. CDR3 bases: TGTGCCAGTAGTATAAGGGGGACAGGGGGTCTTAATCAGCCCCAGCATTTT. It translates to CASSIRGTGGLNQPQHF.

The gene calls are TRBV7-6 and TRBJ1-5; possibly TRBD1 for D (5 bases). The V and J ends lost 0 bases and 3 bases respectively, with 12 bases between them. The CDR3 covers 16 residues. The germline V gene has CDR1 SGHVS and CDR2 FNYEAQ. CDR3 in DNA: TGTGCCAGCAGCTTAGCGGGGGGGACCCTCAATCAGCCCCAGCATTTT. Translating gives CASSLAGGTLNQPQHF.

This clone was counted once. The chain is built from TRBV10-3 and TRBJ2-3, with 7 bases aligning to TRBD2. J lost 2 bases, V lost 10 bases, and 12 bases had no gene match. CDR1 is ENHRY, CDR2 SYGVKD, per germline. This CDR3 has 15 residues. CDR3 sequence reads: CATRQRDPATDTQYF. In DNA, the CDR3 is TGTGCCACCCGCCAGCGGGATCCCGCCACAGATACGCAGTATTTT.

The chain employs TRBV7-6 and TRBJ1-5; no clear D. The V end was cut by 1 base, the J end by 0 bases, with 10 bases between. The length of the CDR3 is 16 residues. The germline CDR1 and CDR2 sequences are SGHVS and FNYEAQ. The CDR3 is CASSLGFGDSNQPQHF. CDR3 bases: TGTGCCAGCAGCTTAGGTTTCGGGGATAGCAATCAGCCCCAGCATTTT. The whole variable domain, filled in from reference TRBV7-6 and TRBJ1-5, reads GAGVSQSPRYKVTKRGQDVALRCDPISGHVSLYWYRQALGQGPEFLTYFNYEAQQDKSGLPNDRFSAERPEGSISTLTIQRTEQRDSAMYRCASSLGFGDSNQPQHFGDGTRLSIL.

The chain has TRBV5-1 and TRBJ1-6; TRBD1 agrees at 7 bases. CDR3 length: 14 amino acids. Germline V gene lookup returns CDR1 SGHRS and CDR2 YFSETQ. After removal of 4 bases from V and 8 bases from J, the junction contained 6 bases not matched to a gene. The CDR3 nucleotides read TGCGCCAGCAGCCTGACAGGGTTTGATTCACCCCTCCACTTT. Protein product: CASSLTGFDSPLHF.

This rearrangement joins TRBV3-1 (or the pseudogene TRBV3-2) to TRBJ2-2; a possible D gene is TRBD1 (6 bases). Between the trimmed V and J ends, which lost 4 bases and 5 bases, there was a span of 17 bases. The V gene's germline CDR1 is LGHDT and CDR2 YNNKEL (reference sequence). This CDR3 has 16 amino acids. The CDR3 DNA reads as TGTGCCAGCAGCCCCAGCACAGGGCCGAGAACCGGGGAGCTGTTTTTT. Translated: CASSPSTGPRTGELFF.

With respect to this clone: With a much larger clone just one base away, this may be a read error. This same CDR3 is encoded by further DNA sequences in the sample. CDR3 DNA: TGTGCCAGCAGTTACGGCGGGAACACTGAAGCTTTCTTT. Translating gives CASSYGGNTEAFF. The chain has TRBV6-2 or TRBV6-3 and TRBJ1-1; D not resolved. Germline CDR1 is MNHEY and CDR2 is SVGEGT. The V gene lost 2 bases and the J gene lost 1 base, with 5 bases spanning the gap. The CDR3 is 13 amino acids.

The rearrangement joins TRBV11-2 to TRBJ2-1; 8 bases map to TRBD2. The CDR3 is 17 amino acids. V trimming: 5 bases; J trimming: 0 bases; junction bases outside the gene matches: 9. CDR1 is SGHAT, CDR2 FQNNGV, per germline. CDR3 amino acids: CASSPRGLAGSYNEQFF. As DNA, the CDR3 is TGTGCCAGCAGCCCCCGTGGACTAGCCGGCTCCTACAATGAGCAGTTCTTC.

The chain employs TRBV30 and TRBJ1-2, with D possibly matching TRBD1 (6 bases). CDR1 is GTSNPN and CDR2 is SVGIG in the germline V gene (reference sequence). The CDR3 runs 11 residues. The germline V and J ends were trimmed by 4 bases and 6 bases, with 9 bases remaining between them. The CDR3 spells CAWITGNGYTF. The CDR3 DNA is TGTGCCTGGATAACAGGGAATGGCTACACCTTC.

This clone was recorded many times. In nucleotides, the CDR3 is TGTGCCAGCAGCTCCCCACAGGACTACGAGCAGTACTTC. The encoded protein is CASSSPQDYEQYF. The chain has TRBV7-9 and TRBJ2-7, with D possibly matching TRBD1 (5 bases). This CDR3 comprises 13 residues. V was trimmed by 4 bases and J by 3 bases, leaving 10 bases between them. The V gene's germline CDR1 is SEHNR and CDR2 FQNEAQ (reference sequence). The whole variable domain, remainder taken from reference TRBV7-9 and TRBJ2-7, is DTGVSQNPRHKITKRGQNVTFRCDPISEHNRLYWYRQTLGQGPEFLTYFQNEAQLEKSRLLSDRFSAERPKGSFSTLEIQRTEQGDSAMYLCASSSPQDYEQYFGPGTRLTVT.

The chain uses TRBV11-2 and TRBJ2-7; 14 bases fit TRBD2. Germline V lookup: CDR1 SGHAT, CDR2 FQNNGV. J lost 0 bases, V lost 1 base, and 8 bases had no gene match. The CDR3 consists of 19 residues. Written as DNA, the CDR3 is TGTGCCAGCAGCTTAGGGACTAGCGGGGGGACCTTGGCCTCCTACGAGCAGTACTTC. Translated: CASSLGTSGGTLASYEQYF.